This TCR beta chain was obtained from a study of radiotherapy plus CTLA-4 blockade in lung cancer. Whole-study context: Objective responses were documented in about 19% of patients, with disease control in just over 30%.

In germline, CDR1 is SGHRS, CDR2 YFSETQ. The length of the CDR3 is 15 residues. V shed 0 bases and J shed 6 bases, with 12 bases lying between them. Study outcomes and limitations: Among blood TCR repertoires after radiotherapy plus ipilimumab, tumor-derived clones expanded.

Some clones are missing from TCRdb's copy, which holds only in-frame ones; the method was immunoSEQ multiplex PCR. This sample has around 86,000 clones, with about four fifths found just once. About this clone itself: The antigen remains unidentified.

This sequence was found in a human donor with non-small cell lung cancer who had stable disease on radiotherapy plus ipilimumab. V is TRBV5-1 and J is TRBJ2-2, with D maybe TRBD2 (6 bases). The sample here was peripheral blood, taken from a patient treated with radiotherapy plus ipilimumab. The CDR3 here is CASSLAVGGAGELFF. CDR3 DNA: TGCGCCAGCAGCTTGGCGGTCGGCGGGGCCGGGGAGCTGTTTTTT.